This T cell receptor beta chain was identified in a study of blood T cell repertoires in COVID-19. About the study: The origin of the acute and convalescent COVID-19 samples was the United States, Italy and Spain. PBMCs, B-cell-depleted T cells, or T cells provided the cDNA or gDNA that made up the material.

This clone was detected once. CDR3 length: 14 residues. J gave up 5 bases and V 3 bases, and 5 bases lay outside the gene matches. Germline-derived CDR1 and CDR2 are LNHDA and SQIVND (reference sequence). As originally analysed: Amplification of reference gene primers provided the estimated nucleated cell counts. Data came from immunoSEQ multiplex PCR; TCRdb stores just in-frame clones and leaves some out. The V and J calls and clone size come from that table; D and trimming were worked out from the DNA. The top ten hold around 11% of the sample, which has roughly 190,000 clones, approximately 80% seen once.

The sequencing input was peripheral blood. The receptor was isolated from a woman aged 50 to 60 with acute or convalescent COVID-19. The J gene is TRBJ1-1, the V gene TRBV19; 8 nucleotides align to TRBD1. The CDR3 loop reads CASSILTGGTEAFF. The CDR3 nucleotides are TGTGCCAGTAGTATCCTCACAGGGGGAACTGAAGCTTTCTTT.